A single sample gave rise to the 6 T cell receptor beta chains below, sequenced in a study of T-cell reconstitution after alpha-beta-depleted transplantation in children. TCRbeta library preparation incorporated unique molecular identifiers. Each CDR3 protein is one row after TCRdb ran MiXCR on the PCR reads. The data show about 830,000 distinct CDR3 sequences, approximately 15% seen once. The specimen comprised PBMCs, mostly from graft donor cells, sampled 360 days after TCRalphabeta/CD19-depleted stem cell transplant. These receptors all come from a male patient between 10 and 17 years old who had a stem cell transplant for acute lymphoblastic leukemia, so the T cells may come from the graft donor.

This clonotype was seen ten or more times. The chain is built from TRBV7-2 and TRBJ1-2, with unresolved D. Germline CDR1 and CDR2: SGHTA and FQGNSA. The CDR3 spans 14 residues. Trimming took 1 base from V and 6 from J, leaving 12 bases between them. The CDR3 loop reads CASSLGHLLDGYTF. The CDR3 coding sequence is TGTGCCAGCAGCTTAGGGCACCTACTTGATGGCTACACCTTC.

The V call is TRBV9, the J call TRBJ2-1; TRBD2 might be the D (5 bases). V gave up 5 bases and J gave up 2 bases, with 14 bases separating them. Germline lookup yields CDR1 SGDLS and CDR2 YYNGEE. The CDR3 is 15 amino acids. The CDR3 sequence is CASRGPSGTYNEQFF. CDR3 bases: TGTGCCAGCAGGGGCCCCAGCGGAACCTACAATGAGCAGTTCTTC.

In this sample, this clonotype turned up many times. This chain connects TRBV12-3 or TRBV12-4 to TRBJ2-7, with 9 positions matching TRBD1. This CDR3 contains 15 residues. Germline trimming cut 5 bases from V and 5 bases from J; bases unmatched to any gene: 10. The CDR3 DNA follows: TGTGCCAGCAGTGCTTACAGGGGGCGAGGTGACGAGCAGTACTTC. It is translated as CASSAYRGRGDEQYF.

The rearrangement links TRBV5-1 to TRBJ2-4; D assignment may be TRBD1 or TRBD2 (5 bases each). CDR1 and CDR2 (germline): SGHRS, YFSETQ. Trimming took 4 bases from V and 8 from J, leaving 16 bases between them. The CDR3 consists of 14 residues. Here the CDR3 DNA reads TGCGCCAGCAGCCCGTCCATAAGAGGGGACATTCAGTACTTC. This gives the protein CASSPSIRGDIQYF.

This clonotype was detected ten times or more. An end of the junction differs from the germline gene, which may be a read error. The chain has TRBV5-1 and TRBJ1-1; D is unclear. There are 13 residues in the CDR3. CDR1 and CDR2 (germline): SGHRS, YFSETQ. The CDR3 DNA sequence: TGTGCCAGCAGCTTAGAGCTGAACACTGAAGCTTTCTTT. Translating gives CASSLELNTEAFF.

Only a few counts were recorded for this clonotype. The rearrangement uses TRBV9 and TRBJ1-1; 7 positions match TRBD1. V lost 0 bases, J lost 3 bases, and 11 bases stayed unmatched. Germline-derived CDR1 and CDR2 are SGDLS and YYNGEE. The CDR3 is 17 amino acids. The CDR3 reads CASSVVDLGTEDTEAFF. The DNA of the CDR3 is TGTGCCAGCAGCGTAGTAGACTTAGGGACAGAGGACACTGAAGCTTTCTTT.